This T cell receptor (beta chain) was recorded in a study of blood T cell repertoires in COVID-19. The assay was immunoSEQ multiplex PCR, and TCRdb's table has in-frame clones only and misses some. The table lists around 150,000 clones, around 73% of them singletons. This CDR3 contains 11 residues. Trimming shortened V by 7 bases and J by 2 bases, and 8 bases separated the two germline ends. The germline gives CDR1 SQVTM, CDR2 ANQGSEA. Sequencing was done on a sample of peripheral blood. The chain uses TRBV29-1 and TRBJ2-5, with D perhaps matching TRBD1 (6 bases). This clonotype was sampled from a man aged 55-75 years who had recovered from COVID-19. CDR3 nucleotide sequence: TGCAGCGCCGGACAGCAAGAGACCCAGTACTTC. Translation: CSAGQQETQYF.